This T cell receptor (beta chain) was sequenced in a study of OX40 agonist ivuxolimab in advanced cancers. Study results and limitations: Clonal expansion by week 6 occurred in CD4+ and CD8+ blood T cells (at 0.1 to 3.0 mg/kg).

Points on this clone: Its antigen remains unknown.

CDR1 is SGHNT, CDR2 YENEEA, per germline. The V segment lost 0 bases and the J segment 4 bases; nucleotides outside the gene matches: 13. CDR3 length equals 18 residues. Sequencing used immunoSEQ multiplex PCR; TCRdb keeps in-frame clones, though not all of them. The sample has under 25,000 clones; 75% to 85% are singletons. This receptor was taken from an adult with an advanced solid tumor such as melanoma, head and neck, liver or kidney cancer. The gene calls are TRBV11-3 and TRBJ2-5; TRBD2 matches at 8 bases. The sample was CD4+ or CD8+ T cells sorted from blood, taken in a trial of the OX40 agonist ivuxolimab. The CDR3 is CASSLEGAGGERRETQYF. DNA for the CDR3: TGTGCCAGCAGCTTAGAGGGTGCGGGGGGCGAGCGGAGAGAGACCCAGTACTTC.